This entry is about one T cell receptor beta chain. Repertoires were generated with immunoSEQ multiplex PCR, while TCRdb's copy carries only in-frame clones and drops some. The table has about 100,000 clones, 80% to 95% seen once. The data belong to a study of OX40 agonist ivuxolimab in advanced cancers. J gave up 5 bases and V 3 bases, and 5 bases lay outside the gene matches. The germline V gene encodes CDR1 SGDLS and CDR2 YYNGEE. This CDR3 region has 14 residues. The chain has TRBV9 and TRBJ1-1, with TRBD1 identical over 9 bases. The sequencing used CD4+ or CD8+ T cells sorted from blood, collected in a trial of the OX40 agonist ivuxolimab. The receptor's source is an adult with an advanced solid tumor such as melanoma, head and neck, liver or kidney cancer. The CDR3 nucleotides read TGTGCCAGCAGCGGAGACAGGGGGAGGACTGAAGCTTTCTTT. Translation: CASSGDRGRTEAFF. Together with reference TRBV9 and TRBJ1-1, the CDR3 gives the full variable domain: DSGVTQTPKHLITATGQRVTLRCSPRSGDLSVYWYQQSLDQGLQFLIQYYNGEERAKGNILERFSAQQFPDLHSELNLSSLELGDSALYFCASSGDRGRTEAFFGQGTRLTVV.